Only a few counts were recorded for the clone carrying this T cell receptor beta chain. These data originate in a study of T cells in Graves' hyperthyroidism and ophthalmopathy. What was amplified from RNA transcripts were TCR beta CDR3 regions. Researchers ran a first-round RT-PCR on the TCR CDR3 using the HTBI primer set. TCRdb redid the calling of the multiplex PCR reads with MiXCR, one entry per CDR3 protein. The table has approximately 400,000 distinct CDR3 sequences, over 12% seen once. Clinical symptoms, serum thyroxine, TRAb, thyroid ultrasound and orbital computed tomography established diagnosis. CDR1 is LNHDA and CDR2 is SQIVND in the germline V gene (reference sequence). The CDR3 spans 18 residues. V lost 7 bases and J lost 0, with 23 bases in between.

The sequenced material came from blood. This chain uses TRBV19 with TRBJ2-3; D might be TRBD1 (6 bases). This sequence originates from a man between 50 and 59 years old with Graves' ophthalmopathy. The CDR3 loop is CASTLGGVTGPSTDTQYF. As DNA, the CDR3 is TGTGCCAGTACTCTAGGGGGAGTGACAGGCCCCAGCACAGATACGCAGTATTTT.